A single sample is the source of the 9 T cell receptor beta chains below, sequenced in a study of low-dose radiotherapy and immunotherapy resistance in tumors. Both TCRalpha and TCRbeta chains were reverse transcribed with V-gene-specific primers. Both a constant-region primer and a V-primer adapter served to amplify TCRs across 15 to 20 PCR cycles. TCRdb called the reads again in MiXCR, with one record for every CDR3 protein. The top ten clones hold more than 10% of a sample with 75,000 to 95,000 distinct CDR3 sequences, less than 25% of them seen once. Stated time point: after trial treatment. The sample's treatment: LDRT plus nivolumab, ipilimumab, low-dose cyclophosphamide and aspirin (RACIN trial). The sample was PBMCs, taken after low-dose radiotherapy plus immunotherapy. All receptors derive from a female donor with ovarian cancer.

This clonotype appeared many times. The V call is TRBV7-3, the J call TRBJ2-2, with D possibly matching TRBD2 (6 bases). Germline CDR1 is SGHTA and CDR2 is FQGTGA. This CDR3 has 17 amino acids. Trimming removed 5 bases from V and 4 bases from J, with 20 bases in between. The CDR3 loop reads CASSPVGSWGVTGELFF. CDR3 nucleotide sequence: TGTGCCAGCAGCCCCGTCGGGAGTTGGGGTGTCACCGGGGAGCTGTTTTTT. Full variable domain (rest looked up from reference TRBV7-3 and TRBJ2-2): GAGVSQTPSNKVTEKGKYVELRCDPISGHTALYWYRQSLGQGPEFLIYFQGTGAADDSGLPNDRFFAVRPEGSVSTLKIQRTERGDSAVYLCASSPVGSWGVTGELFFGEGSRLTVL.

This clonotype has ten or more counts. One end of the junction does not line up with germline, which may come from a read error. This chain joins TRBV5-1 and TRBJ1-2, with D perhaps TRBD1 (5 bases). CDR3 length equals 15 residues. CDR1 is SGHRS, CDR2 YFSETQ, per germline. The CDR3 DNA follows: TGTGCCAGCAGCTTGGCAGGGTACAATAACTATGGCTACACCTTC. Protein: CASSLAGYNNYGYTF.

This clonotype was recorded many times. This chain joins TRBV2 and TRBJ2-1; no firm D call. From germline, CDR1 is SNHLY and CDR2 FYNNEI. CDR3 length equals 15 residues. Trimming stripped 2 bases from V and 1 base from J, with 9 bases between. The CDR3 sequence: CASSERVGSYNEQFF. CDR3 sequence (DNA): TGTGCCAGCAGTGAACGAGTGGGGTCCTACAATGAGCAGTTCTTC.

This clonotype appeared many times. The chain links TRBV7-2 to TRBJ1-1, with TRBD1 matching 7 bases. From germline, CDR1 is SGHTA and CDR2 FQGNSA. V dropped 8 bases and J dropped 4; count of bases not matched to a gene: 7. The CDR3 loop spans 13 amino acids. CDR3 protein: CASCPGQCTEAFF. For the CDR3, the DNA is TGTGCCAGCTGCCCGGGACAGTGCACTGAAGCTTTCTTT.

This clonotype appeared a few times. V and J are TRBV2 and TRBJ2-2; the match to TRBD2 covers 11 bases. CDR1 SNHLY and CDR2 FYNNEI come from the germline V gene. There are 16 residues in the CDR3. Losses at the gene ends were 6 bases for V and 1 base for J; bases not matched to a gene: 4. The CDR3 spells CASRPGTSGNTGELFF. The CDR3 DNA follows: TGTGCCAGCAGACCTGGGACTAGCGGGAACACCGGGGAGCTGTTTTTT.

As to this clonotype: A much larger clone is a single base away; this may be a read error. The rearrangement uses TRBV19 and TRBJ2-7, with no clear D. In germline, CDR1 is LNHDA, CDR2 SQIVND (reference sequence). The CDR3 covers 13 residues. CDR3 residues: CAGSIDKTYGQYF. The CDR3 DNA reads TGTGCCGGTAGTATTGACAAGACGTACGGGCAGTACTTC.

There are many counts of this clonotype. The CDR3 DNA reads TGTGCCAGTACCAAGGGAGGGGGCGGAGTGGCCAATCAGCCCCAGCATTTT. It codes for CASTKGGGGVANQPQHF. The chain has TRBV19 and TRBJ1-5, with 7 bases matching TRBD1. V lost 7 bases, J lost 3 bases, and 15 bases stayed unmatched. This CDR3 spans 17 amino acids. Germline V gene lookup returns CDR1 LNHDA and CDR2 SQIVND (reference sequence).

The gene calls are TRBV1 and TRBJ1-2; TRBD1 is the table's D call, not checked against the DNA. TRBV1 is a listed pseudogene. This CDR3 is 15 amino acids long. CDR3 in DNA: TGCTCCAGTAGGCTATCAGGGGGCCTTAACTATGGCTACACCTTC. This gives the protein CSSRLSGGLNYGYTF.

This clonotype was detected many times. This chain joins TRBV19 and TRBJ1-5, with 7 bases aligning to TRBD1. CDR1 and CDR2 from the germline V gene are LNHDA and SQIVND (reference sequence). The ends lost 5 bases at V and 0 bases at J; junction bases unmatched: 13. The CDR3 runs 18 residues. CDR3 nucleotides: TGTGCCAGTAGTTCATCGACAGGGAGAGGGGTTAGCAATCAGCCCCAGCATTTT. This encodes CASSSSTGRGVSNQPQHF.